These 31 T cell receptor beta chains were sequenced from one sample in a study of blood T cell repertoires in COVID-19 (dated by TCRdb to 2018 to 2021). Library generation was performed with the immunoSEQ multiplex PCR assay. Imported from immuneACCESS, the table was reduced by TCRdb to in-frame sequences with V and J called. These copies leave out some clones; in studies compared against another copy, an unresolved V gene accounts for under half, and the cause of the remainder is not known. In all, the sample holds more than 85,000 clones, and 84% of those were seen once. The biggest ten clones account for 6% to 7% of the sample. Material: peripheral blood. The receptor set was obtained from a woman in her forties or fifties with acute or convalescent COVID-19.

The genes are TRBV25-1 and TRBJ1-4; D is possibly TRBD1 (6 bases). V was cut by 6 bases and J by 7 bases, with 15 bases left in between. In germline, CDR1 is MGHDK, CDR2 SYGVNS. The CDR3 has 14 amino acids. CDR3 region: CASSETARGEKLFF. As DNA, the CDR3 is TGTGCCAGCAGCGAAACGGCCAGGGGTGAAAAACTGTTTTTT.

The V and J genes are TRBV19 and TRBJ1-5; possible D gene TRBD1, 6 bases. Trimming removed 8 bases from V and 0 bases from J, with 20 bases in between. Germline assignment: CDR1 LNHDA and CDR2 SQIVND (reference sequence). The CDR3 is 17 residues long. CDR3 sequence: CASARKTGDISNQPQHF. The CDR3 DNA reads as TGTGCCAGTGCCCGCAAAACCGGGGACATTAGCAATCAGCCCCAGCATTTT.

This sequence joins TRBV19 and TRBJ1-2; D is unclear. CDR3 length equals 13 residues. The germline V gene has CDR1 LNHDA and CDR2 SQIVND (reference sequence). V was shortened by 3 bases and J by 7 bases, with 12 bases between the two germline ends. The CDR3: CASSMQALAGYTF. CDR3 nucleotides: TGTGCCAGTAGTATGCAGGCTTTGGCTGGCTACACCTTC.

V gene TRBV5-1 combines with J gene TRBJ2-7, with 7 bases that match TRBD1. The junction had 3 bases not matched to a gene; V was cut back by 0 bases and J by 3 bases. Germline V gene lookup returns CDR1 SGHRS and CDR2 YFSETQ. This CDR3 is 14 amino acids long. The CDR3, as DNA: TGCGCCAGCAGCTTGGCCGGGACAGTCTACGAGCAGTACTTC. It specifies CASSLAGTVYEQYF. Supplemented by reference TRBV5-1 and TRBJ2-7, the full variable domain reads KAGVTQTPRYLIKTRGQQVTLSCSPISGHRSVSWYQQTPGQGLQFLFEYFSETQRNKGNFPGRFSGRQFSNSRSEMNVSTLELGDSALYLCASSLAGTVYEQYFGPGTRLTVT.

The rearrangement uses TRBV7-6 and TRBJ1-1; a weak D match, TRBD1 (6 bases). From germline, CDR1 is SGHVS and CDR2 FNYEAQ. The V gene lost 2 bases and the J gene lost 0 bases, with 13 bases spanning the gap. There are 16 residues in the CDR3. The CDR3 is CASSLSDRNMNTEAFF. CDR3 bases: TGTGCCAGCAGCTTATCCGACAGGAACATGAACACTGAAGCTTTCTTT.

The chain carries TRBV19 and TRBJ1-1; D is unresolved. This CDR3 is built from 14 residues. V dropped 4 bases and J dropped 5 bases, with 14 bases sitting between them. Germline loops: CDR1 LNHDA, CDR2 SQIVND (reference sequence). The CDR3 protein is CASSNGREWTEAFF. As DNA, the CDR3 is TGTGCCAGTAGTAACGGTCGGGAATGGACTGAAGCTTTCTTT.

The V call is TRBV2, the J call TRBJ2-5, with D hard to call. The length of the CDR3 is 13 residues. The V gene's germline CDR1 is SNHLY and CDR2 FYNNEI. V shed 4 bases and J shed 5 bases, with 11 bases lying between them. CDR3 amino acids: CASSGHPLETQYF. The CDR3 DNA is TGTGCCAGCAGTGGACATCCGTTGGAGACCCAGTACTTC.

CDR3 sequence: CSVVGVGLDTEAFF. CDR3 DNA: TGCAGCGTTGTGGGAGTAGGTCTTGACACTGAAGCTTTCTTT. This chain joins TRBV29-1 and TRBJ1-1, with D unresolved. Germline assignment: CDR1 SQVTM and CDR2 ANQGSEA. The V gene lost 4 bases and the J gene lost 3 bases, with 15 bases spanning the gap. The CDR3 totals 14 residues.

The J gene is TRBJ2-7, the V gene TRBV30, with TRBD1 identical over 10 bases. The CDR3 totals 17 residues. Looked up from germline, CDR1 is GTSNPN and CDR2 is SVGIG (reference sequence). J was trimmed by 3 bases and V by 1 base; bases with no gene match: 12. The CDR3 reads CAWSGDRGRATYYEQYF. In DNA form, the CDR3 reads TGTGCCTGGAGTGGGGACAGGGGACGGGCGACATACTACGAGCAGTACTTC.

A few counts support this clone. The gene calls are TRBV5-5 and TRBJ1-2; D not certain. Trimming left V 0 bases short and J 8 bases short, with 11 bases between. This CDR3 contains 13 residues. CDR1 SGHKS and CDR2 YYEKEE come from the germline V gene (reference sequence). CDR3: CASSLEEARGYTF. CDR3 sequence (DNA): TGTGCCAGCAGCTTGGAGGAGGCGCGGGGCTACACCTTC.

The V and J genes are TRBV5-1 and TRBJ1-2; tentative D call: TRBD1 (6 bases). The germline CDR1 and CDR2 sequences are SGHRS and YFSETQ. Deletions cut 0 bases from V and 5 bases from J, with 11 bases between. The CDR3 length is 14 residues. The CDR3 coding sequence is TGCGCCAGCAGCTTGGTGGGGGCGGAATATGGCTACACCTTC. This gives the protein CASSLVGAEYGYTF.

This chain uses TRBV6-5 with TRBJ2-7, with D perhaps TRBD2 (6 bases). Germline lookup yields CDR1 MNHEY and CDR2 SVGAGI. The CDR3 is 15 residues long. V lost 4 bases and J lost 0, with 13 bases in between. This CDR3 reads CASSSPGLNSYEQYF. CDR3 coding DNA: TGTGCCAGCAGTTCCCCGGGACTTAACTCCTACGAGCAGTACTTC.

The rearrangement links TRBV16 to TRBJ1-1; D gene ambiguous. Germline V gene lookup returns CDR1 KGHSY and CDR2 FQNENV. The V gene lost 6 bases and the J gene lost 3 bases, with 11 bases spanning the gap. The CDR3 consists of 13 residues. The CDR3 loop reads CASRQDLDTEAFF. CDR3 DNA: TGTGCCAGCAGGCAAGACTTGGACACTGAAGCTTTCTTT.

J is TRBJ2-3 and V is TRBV2, with D unclear. The CDR3 has 11 amino acids. The V end lost 1 base, the J end lost 9 bases, and 5 bases lay between the germline ends. From germline, CDR1 is SNHLY and CDR2 FYNNEI. The CDR3 here is CASSEVRTQYF. The CDR3 DNA reads as TGTGCCAGCAGTGAAGTACGGACGCAGTATTTT.

The rearrangement uses TRBV28 and TRBJ1-1; 9 nucleotides line up with TRBD1. The V segment lost 6 bases and the J segment 3 bases; nucleotides outside the gene matches: 11. The CDR3 has 16 residues. CDR1 and CDR2 (germline): MDHEN, SYDVKM. This CDR3 reads CASRPPLGTGYTEAFF. CDR3 sequence (DNA): TGTGCCAGCAGGCCCCCCCTCGGGACAGGGTACACTGAAGCTTTCTTT.

J is TRBJ1-5 and V is TRBV7-9, with a tentative D call TRBD1 (6 bases). Trimming removed 5 bases at V and 1 base at J, with 9 bases between. Per the germline V gene, CDR1 is SEHNR and CDR2 is FQNEAQ (reference sequence). CDR3 length: 14 amino acids. The CDR3 reads CASSHGQSNQPQHF. DNA for the CDR3: TGTGCCAGCAGCCATGGACAGAGCAATCAGCCCCAGCATTTT.

The chain combines TRBV5-1 with TRBJ1-4, with no clear D. CDR1 is SGHRS, CDR2 YFSETQ, per germline. V was pared by 4 bases and J by 7 bases, with 20 bases between. The CDR3 covers 16 residues. CDR3 in DNA: TGCGCCAGCAGCGAAGCCGGTGGGAGCGGAGGTGAAAAACTGTTTTTT. Translated: CASSEAGGSGGEKLFF. The entire variable domain, with the rest obtained from reference TRBV5-1 and TRBJ1-4, is as follows: KAGVTQTPRYLIKTRGQQVTLSCSPISGHRSVSWYQQTPGQGLQFLFEYFSETQRNKGNFPGRFSGRQFSNSRSEMNVSTLELGDSALYLCASSEAGGSGGEKLFFGSGTQLSVL.

This rearrangement joins TRBV3-1 (or the pseudogene TRBV3-2) to TRBJ2-5, with D maybe TRBD2 (5 bases). CDR3 size: 13 residues. V shed 5 bases and J shed 2 bases, with 9 bases lying between them. From germline, CDR1 is LGHDT and CDR2 YNNKEL (reference sequence). The CDR3 bases are TGTGCCAGCAGCTGGACTTCGCAAGAGACCCAGTACTTC. Translating it yields CASSWTSQETQYF.

This clone is a singleton in its sample. The V call is TRBV3-1 (or the pseudogene TRBV3-2), the J call TRBJ1-1; D uncertain. CDR1 and CDR2 from the germline V gene are LGHDT and YNNKEL (reference sequence). The CDR3 consists of 16 residues. V lost 1 base and J 4 bases, leaving 16 bases between the germline ends. The CDR3 DNA is TGTGCCAGCAGCCAAGGGAAAAGGTTATCGGGCACTGAAGCTTTCTTT. Translated, it gives CASSQGKRLSGTEAFF.

On this clone itself: This sample also contains other DNA sequences that code for the same CDR3. V gene TRBV10-3 combines with J gene TRBJ1-6; 9 bases align to TRBD1. CDR1 and CDR2 from the germline V gene are ENHRY and SYGVKD. J was trimmed by 7 bases and V by 4 bases; bases with no gene match: 5. The CDR3 has 15 residues. CDR3 protein: CAISGAGQGNSPLHF. The CDR3 bases are TGTGCCATCAGTGGTGCGGGACAGGGAAATTCACCCCTCCACTTT.

This chain links TRBV30 with TRBJ2-7, with 10 nucleotides matching TRBD1. The CDR3 covers 14 residues. V shed 5 bases, J shed 5 bases, and the junction held 9 bases outside the gene matches. CDR1 and CDR2 from the germline V gene are GTSNPN and SVGIG (reference sequence). The CDR3 protein is CAWSRTGGRNEQYF. DNA of the CDR3: TGTGCCTGGTCCCGGACAGGGGGTCGAAACGAGCAGTACTTC.

The chain is built from TRBV9 and TRBJ1-6; 9 bases map to TRBD1. Germline-derived CDR1 and CDR2 are SGDLS and YYNGEE. Trimming removed 4 bases from V and 13 bases from J; junction bases left unmatched: 12. This CDR3 is 15 amino acids long. Here the CDR3 DNA reads TGTGCCAGCAGCTCCGGACAGGGGACATCGTGGCCCCTCCACTTT. Translating gives CASSSGQGTSWPLHF.

CDR3 nucleotides: TGTGCCAGCAGAACTTCACAGGGGAATGGCTACACCTTC. Its protein is CASRTSQGNGYTF. J is TRBJ1-2 and V is TRBV28; 7 positions agree with TRBD1. The V gene end was trimmed by 6 bases and the J gene end by 6 bases; junction bases not matched to a gene: 7. CDR3 length equals 13 residues. Germline V gene data show CDR1 as MDHEN and CDR2 as SYDVKM.

Only one count was recorded for this clone. The rearrangement uses TRBV3-1 (or the pseudogene TRBV3-2) and TRBJ1-2; no firm D call. The germline V and J ends were trimmed by 1 base and 9 bases, with 12 bases remaining between them. The V gene's germline CDR1 is LGHDT and CDR2 YNNKEL (reference sequence). This CDR3 region has 13 residues. This chain's CDR3 is CASSQVGRGRYTF. The CDR3 DNA sequence: TGTGCCAGCAGCCAAGTGGGTCGGGGTCGCTACACCTTC.

The V gene is TRBV5-1, the J gene TRBJ2-1, with D hard to call. V lost 0 bases to trimming and J lost 8 bases, with 12 bases between them. This CDR3 is 14 amino acids long. In germline, CDR1 is SGHRS, CDR2 YFSETQ. CDR3 coding DNA: TGCGCCAGCAGCTTGGGACCCCAGGCTGATGAGCAGTTCTTC. Translated, it gives CASSLGPQADEQFF.

This sequence joins TRBV29-1 and TRBJ1-1; D gene uncertain. CDR3 length equals 12 residues. CDR1 is SQVTM, CDR2 ANQGSEA, per germline. The V end was cut by 7 bases, the J end by 3 bases, with 12 bases between. The CDR3 bases are TGCAGCGCCCGGAGAGAGTACACTGAAGCTTTCTTT. It yields the protein CSARREYTEAFF.

J is TRBJ1-2 and V is TRBV2; 10 bases match TRBD1. The germline V gene has CDR1 SNHLY and CDR2 FYNNEI. There are 13 residues in the CDR3. The J segment lost 8 bases and the V segment lost 4 bases, leaving 4 bases of the junction unmatched. The CDR3 loop is CASSGQGARGYTF. CDR3 DNA sequence: TGTGCCAGCAGTGGACAGGGGGCTAGGGGCTACACCTTC.

This chain uses TRBV28 with TRBJ1-2; 9 nucleotides align to TRBD1. The germline V gene has CDR1 MDHEN and CDR2 SYDVKM. Trimming cost V 5 bases and J 4 bases; bases outside gene matches: 5. The CDR3 runs to 14 residues. CDR3 DNA sequence: TGTGCCAGCAGTCCAGACAGGGGGTCCTATGGCTACACCTTC. Translation gives CASSPDRGSYGYTF.

The DNA of the CDR3 is TGTGCCAGCTCACCTCGTCTAGGGGACACCGGGGAGCTGTTTTTT. It encodes CASSPRLGDTGELFF. The V and J genes are TRBV18 and TRBJ2-2, with D perhaps TRBD1 (5 bases). V was pared by 3 bases and J by 3 bases, with 11 bases between. CDR3 length: 15 amino acids. Germline-derived CDR1 and CDR2 are KGHSH and LQKENI.

In the case of this clone: One end of the junction varies from germline; a read error may be responsible. The V and J genes are TRBV23-1 and TRBJ1-5; 11 positions agree with TRBD1. TRBV23-1 is recorded as an ORF, its role being uncertain. The CDR3 extends over 19 amino acids. This chain's CDR3 is CANSQPGQGEGNSNQPQHF. Written as DNA, the CDR3 is TGCGCCAACAGTCAACCGGGACAGGGGGAAGGGAATAGCAATCAGCCCCAGCATTTT.

The CDR3 sequence: CATSRLATEVSNQPQHF. In nucleotides, the CDR3 is TGTGCCACCAGCAGACTCGCAACGGAGGTATCGAATCAGCCCCAGCATTTT. The chain uses TRBV15 and TRBJ1-5; D gene ambiguous. Germline loops: CDR1 LNHNV, CDR2 YYDKDF (reference sequence). This CDR3 has 17 amino acids. The V end was cut by 2 bases, the J end by 4 bases, with 18 bases between.